This TCR beta chain emerged from a study of blood T cell repertoires in COVID-19. Overall study: Sources were T cells, B-cell-depleted T cells, or PBMCs; the material itself was cDNA or gDNA.

After removal of 0 bases from V and 4 bases from J, the junction contained 3 bases not matched to a gene. Germline CDR1 LNHNV, CDR2 YYDKDF (reference sequence). CDR3 length equals 15 residues. Sequencing used immunoSEQ multiplex PCR; TCRdb keeps in-frame clones, though not all of them. The data hold more than 110,000 clones, with roughly 90% observed a single time. Specimen: peripheral blood. The chain joins TRBV15 to TRBJ2-1, with 7 bases that match TRBD2. The clonotype originates from a man aged 50-59 years with active or convalescent COVID-19. The CDR3 here is CATSRELATYNEQFF. DNA for the CDR3: TGTGCCACCAGCAGAGAACTAGCGACTTACAATGAGCAGTTCTTC.